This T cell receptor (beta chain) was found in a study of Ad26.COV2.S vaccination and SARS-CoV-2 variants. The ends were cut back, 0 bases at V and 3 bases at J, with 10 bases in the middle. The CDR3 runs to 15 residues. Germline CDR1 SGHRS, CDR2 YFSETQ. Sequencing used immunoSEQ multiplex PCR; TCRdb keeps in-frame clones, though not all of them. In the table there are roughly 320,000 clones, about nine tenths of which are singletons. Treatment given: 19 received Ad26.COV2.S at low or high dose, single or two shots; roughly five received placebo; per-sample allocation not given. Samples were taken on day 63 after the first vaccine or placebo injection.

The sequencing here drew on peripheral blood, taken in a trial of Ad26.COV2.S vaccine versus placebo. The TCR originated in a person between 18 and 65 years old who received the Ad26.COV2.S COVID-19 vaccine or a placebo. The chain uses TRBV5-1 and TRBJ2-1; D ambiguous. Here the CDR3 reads CASSLVLHIYNEQFF. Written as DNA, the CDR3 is TGCGCCAGCAGCTTGGTTTTACACATCTACAATGAGCAGTTCTTC.